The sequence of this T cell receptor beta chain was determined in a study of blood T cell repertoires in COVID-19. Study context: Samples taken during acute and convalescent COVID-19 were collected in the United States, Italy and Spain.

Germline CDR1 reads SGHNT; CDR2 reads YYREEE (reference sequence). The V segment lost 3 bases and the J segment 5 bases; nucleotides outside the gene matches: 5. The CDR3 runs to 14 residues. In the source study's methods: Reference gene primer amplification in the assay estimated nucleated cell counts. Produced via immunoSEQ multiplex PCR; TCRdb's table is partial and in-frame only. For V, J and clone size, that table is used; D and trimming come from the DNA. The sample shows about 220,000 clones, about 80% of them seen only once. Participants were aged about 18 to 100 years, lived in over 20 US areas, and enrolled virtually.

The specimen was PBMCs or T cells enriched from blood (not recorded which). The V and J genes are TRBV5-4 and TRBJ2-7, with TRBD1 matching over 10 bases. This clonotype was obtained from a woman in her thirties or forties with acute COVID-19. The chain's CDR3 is CASSSGTGVNEQYF. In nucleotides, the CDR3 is TGTGCCAGCAGCTCCGGGACAGGGGTCAACGAGCAGTACTTC.